This entry describes one T cell receptor (beta chain). Antigen unknown. Method: immunoSEQ multiplex PCR; TCRdb's copy keeps in-frame clones and lacks some. Of 45,000 to 55,000 clones listed, around 84% are singletons. This record belongs to a study of OX40 agonist ivuxolimab in advanced cancers. The CDR3 is 18 amino acids. V was shortened by 1 base and J by 0 bases, with 19 bases between the two germline ends. Germline V CDR1 and CDR2: SGHTA, FQGTGA. Autoimmune disease history or systemic immunosuppression disqualified patients. General study findings and limits: People who partly responded at 0.1-3.0 mg/kg had some of the least clonal expansion seen.

This chain uses TRBV7-3 with TRBJ2-7; weak D call: TRBD2 (6 bases). Sequencing used CD4+ or CD8+ T cells sorted from blood, obtained in a trial of the OX40 agonist ivuxolimab. This sequence originates from an adult with an advanced solid tumor such as melanoma, head and neck, liver or kidney cancer. CDR3 amino acids: CASSLKLFSAGSSYEQYF. The CDR3 nucleotides read TGTGCCAGCAGCTTAAAGCTCTTCTCGGCGGGAAGCTCCTACGAGCAGTACTTC.